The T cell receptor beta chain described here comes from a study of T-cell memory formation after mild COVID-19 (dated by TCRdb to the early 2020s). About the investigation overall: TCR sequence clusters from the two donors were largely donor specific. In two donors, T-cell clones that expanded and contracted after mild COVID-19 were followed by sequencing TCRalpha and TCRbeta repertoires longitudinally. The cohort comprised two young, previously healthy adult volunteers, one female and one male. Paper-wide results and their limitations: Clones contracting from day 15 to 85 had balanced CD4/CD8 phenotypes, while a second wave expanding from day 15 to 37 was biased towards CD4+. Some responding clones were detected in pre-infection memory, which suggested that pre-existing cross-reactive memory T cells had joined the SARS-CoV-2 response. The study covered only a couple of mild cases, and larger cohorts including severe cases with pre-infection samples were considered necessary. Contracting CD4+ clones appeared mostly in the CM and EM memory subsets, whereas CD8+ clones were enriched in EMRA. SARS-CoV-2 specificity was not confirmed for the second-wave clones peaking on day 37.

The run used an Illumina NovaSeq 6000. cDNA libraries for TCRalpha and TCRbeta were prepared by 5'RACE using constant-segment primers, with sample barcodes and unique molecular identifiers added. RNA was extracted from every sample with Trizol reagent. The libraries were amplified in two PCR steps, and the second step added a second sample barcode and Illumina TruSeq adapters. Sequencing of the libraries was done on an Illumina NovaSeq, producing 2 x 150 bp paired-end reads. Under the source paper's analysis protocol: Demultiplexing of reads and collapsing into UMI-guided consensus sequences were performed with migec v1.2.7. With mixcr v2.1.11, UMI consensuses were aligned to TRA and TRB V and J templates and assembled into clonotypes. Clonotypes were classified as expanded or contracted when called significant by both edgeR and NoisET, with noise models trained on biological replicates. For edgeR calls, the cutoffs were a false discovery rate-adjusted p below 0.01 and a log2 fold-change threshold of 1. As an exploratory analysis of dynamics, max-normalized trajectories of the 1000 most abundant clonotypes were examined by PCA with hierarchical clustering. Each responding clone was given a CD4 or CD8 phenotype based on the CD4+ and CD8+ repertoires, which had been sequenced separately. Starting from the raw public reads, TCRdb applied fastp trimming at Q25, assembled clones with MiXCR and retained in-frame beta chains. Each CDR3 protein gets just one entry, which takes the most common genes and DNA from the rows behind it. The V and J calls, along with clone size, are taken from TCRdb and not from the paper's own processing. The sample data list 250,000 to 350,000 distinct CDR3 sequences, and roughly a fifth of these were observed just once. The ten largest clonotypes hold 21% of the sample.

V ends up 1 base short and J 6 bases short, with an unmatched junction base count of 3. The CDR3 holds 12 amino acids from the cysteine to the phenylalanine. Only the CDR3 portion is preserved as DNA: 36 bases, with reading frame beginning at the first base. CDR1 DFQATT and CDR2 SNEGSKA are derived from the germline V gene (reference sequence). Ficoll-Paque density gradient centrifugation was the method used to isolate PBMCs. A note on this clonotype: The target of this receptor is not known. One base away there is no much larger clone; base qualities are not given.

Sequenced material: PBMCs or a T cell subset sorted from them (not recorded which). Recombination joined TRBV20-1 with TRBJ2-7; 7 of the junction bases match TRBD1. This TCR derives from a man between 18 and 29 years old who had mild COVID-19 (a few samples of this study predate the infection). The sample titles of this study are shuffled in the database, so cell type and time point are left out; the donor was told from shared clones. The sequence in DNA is TGCAGTGCTAGAGGACAGGGACCCGAGCAGTACTTC. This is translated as CSARGQGPEQYF.